These 5 T cell receptor beta chains share one sample of origin, sequenced in a study of human T cells and chemical hapten exposure. TCRdb analysed the RACE reads with MiXCR anew, one entry per CDR3 protein. The data hold about 97,000 distinct CDR3 sequences, with roughly 27% observed a single time. The time point: patch test 3, about 24 weeks after DPC sensitization. As to treatment: therapeutic diphenylcyclopropenone sensitization with weekly scalp DPC. Source: whole blood, taken in connection with sensitization to the hapten diphenylcyclopropenone (DPC). The receptors derive from a man in his forties with alopecia areata. Some clones in this sample may be carry-over from other donors' samples.

The chain employs TRBV12-3 or TRBV12-4 and TRBJ2-1, with 11 nucleotides matching TRBD2. There are 17 residues in the CDR3. Germline trimming cut 6 bases from V and 7 bases from J; bases unmatched to any gene: 14. The CDR3 sequence is CASSPNLLAGAANEQFF. In nucleotides, the CDR3 is TGTGCCAGCAGCCCAAATTTACTAGCGGGAGCAGCAAATGAGCAGTTCTTC.

The V and J genes are TRBV12-3 or TRBV12-4 and TRBJ2-3; D possibly corresponds to TRBD1 (6 bases). V shed 8 bases and J shed 5 bases, with 14 bases lying between them. The CDR3 is made up of 13 amino acids. The CDR3 here is CASRDTEGDTQYF. CDR3 sequence (DNA): TGTGCCAGCCGGGACACCGAGGGAGATACGCAGTATTTT.

This clonotype was observed a handful of times. The gene calls are TRBV25-1 and TRBJ2-7; 8 bases are shared with TRBD1. Trimming at V came to 3 bases and at J to 5 bases, leaving 12 bases not matched to a gene. The V gene's germline CDR1 is MGHDK and CDR2 SYGVNS. The CDR3 is 16 residues long. The CDR3 bases are TGTGCCAGCAGTGACGCCCAGTGGACAGGGTCTGACGAGCAGTACTTC. Translating it yields CASSDAQWTGSDEQYF.

The rearrangement joins TRBV13 to TRBJ2-3; D uncertain. V gave up 1 base and J gave up 0 bases, with 17 bases separating them. This CDR3 is 18 amino acids long. Germline CDR1 reads PRHDT; CDR2 reads FYEKMQ (reference sequence). CDR3 nucleotide sequence: TGTGCCAGCAGCTTAGCCCCTCCCCTCGCGCAAAGCACAGATACGCAGTATTTT. Amino acids: CASSLAPPLAQSTDTQYF.

This clonotype has more than one count but fewer than ten. This chain joins TRBV29-1 and TRBJ2-1; 7 positions agree with TRBD1. Germline V CDR1 and CDR2: SQVTM, ANQGSEA. V lost 4 bases to trimming and J lost 9 bases; unmatched junction nucleotides: 9. The CDR3 contains 13 residues. This chain's CDR3 is CSVATRQGGEQFF. The CDR3 nucleotides are TGCAGCGTTGCAACCCGACAGGGTGGTGAGCAGTTCTTC.